This TCR beta chain stems from a study of blood T cell repertoires in COVID-19. The assay was immunoSEQ multiplex PCR, and TCRdb's table has in-frame clones only and misses some. The table lists 160,000 or so clones, roughly 93% of them singletons, with around 2% in the top ten. The ends were cut back, 1 base at V and 0 bases at J, with 7 bases in the middle. Germline assignment: CDR1 LGHNA and CDR2 YSLEER. There are 15 residues in the CDR3. Sequencing used peripheral blood. This chain connects TRBV4-3 to TRBJ1-3; no clear D gene. The receptor was isolated from a woman aged 55-69 years with COVID-19, enrolled during active disease. CDR3 protein: CASSQAGSSGNTIYF. The CDR3 DNA reads as TGCGCCAGCAGCCAAGCTGGGAGCTCTGGAAACACCATATATTTT.